The text below deals with one TCR beta chain. Its target is unknown. The CDR3 is 15 residues long. CDR1 and CDR2 (germline): SGHVS, FQNEAQ. Trimming removed 5 bases at V and 2 bases at J, with 13 bases between. The entry originates in a study of CD8+ T cells in alopecia areata. Study results and caveats: Uncertainty about whether baseline CD8+ expansion is linked to response remains, with one nonresponder. Alopecia totalis/universalis scalp especially showed more expanded CD8+ clones than normal scalp. Administration of tofacitinib significantly diminished scalp clonality and expanded CD8+ clones within the top 100. Numerous expanded lesional clones remained in scalp and blood during tofacitinib.

Treatment described: oral pan-JAK inhibitor, 5-10 mg twice daily. Extraction and reverse transcription of RNA yielded cDNA as the sequencing template. Using immunoSEQ multiplex PCR, the repertoire was profiled, and TCRdb retains in-frame clones only, with some absent. The sample gives approximately 150,000 clones, about 54% of which show up once; 16% is in the top ten. V usage is TRBV7-8 and J usage is TRBJ1-5; D is perhaps TRBD1 (6 bases). The sequence came from a human donor with alopecia areata. The specimen comprised CD4+ T cells sorted from blood, sampled at approximately week 55, from a patient treated with tofacitinib. The CDR3 loop reads CASSAGATRNQPQHF. Here the CDR3 DNA reads TGTGCCAGCAGCGCAGGGGCCACTCGCAATCAGCCCCAGCATTTT.